One T cell receptor (beta chain) is described in this entry. Its cognate antigen is unknown. This CDR3 has 16 residues. Germline V CDR1 and CDR2: SQVTM, ANQGSEA. Trimming took 0 bases from V and 5 from J; bases not matched to a gene: 12. Time point: pretreatment peripheral blood. The data are from a study of PD-L1 blockade in urothelial cancer. Turning to the study itself: Patients with male sex and bladder-origin urothelial cancer accounted for most of the roughly 30 enrolled. Investigators checked blood 3 weeks (second dose) and 6 weeks after treatment start. Each blood sample yielded a median of around 150,000 T cells.

Overall study results and limits: Tumor-associated clones in the blood of durable-benefit patients grew more at 3 weeks.

Profiling relied on immunoSEQ multiplex PCR, and the TCRdb table lists in-frame clones only, not all of them. The table includes tens of thousands of clones, less than 90% detected once. The chain recombines TRBV29-1 with TRBJ2-7; 8 bases align to TRBD1. This TCR derives from a man in his sixties with urothelial cancer. The sequences come from PBMCs, collected around atezolizumab (anti-PD-L1) treatment. The chain's CDR3 is CSVEDWARTGSHEQYF. Here the CDR3 DNA reads TGCAGCGTTGAAGATTGGGCTCGGACAGGGAGCCACGAGCAGTACTTC.